This TCR beta chain was sequenced during a study of glioma-infiltrating T cells after dendritic cell vaccination. About the study: Samples are from glioblastoma patients in Phase I and II dendritic cell vaccine trials. Autologous tumor lysate-pulsed dendritic cell vaccination was given between about 2003 and 2013.

The PCR used 60 V beta and 13 J beta primers. TCRdb's table, derived via immunoSEQ multiplex PCR, lists solely in-frame clones and lacks some. The sample lists under 30,000 clones; 85% to 90% were seen once. Specified time point: after dendritic cell vaccination, including at tumor progression/relapse. Germline CDR1 and CDR2: SGHTA and FQGNSA. This CDR3 has 13 residues. The ends were cut back, 5 bases at V and 7 bases at J, with 14 bases in the middle. This clonotype originated in a human donor with glioblastoma. This specimen consisted of blood, obtained after dendritic cell vaccination. The chain links TRBV7-2 to TRBJ1-2, with D hard to call. CDR3 DNA: TGTGCCAGCAGCCCTACCCCGGAGACTGGCTACACCTTC. Translation gives CASSPTPETGYTF.